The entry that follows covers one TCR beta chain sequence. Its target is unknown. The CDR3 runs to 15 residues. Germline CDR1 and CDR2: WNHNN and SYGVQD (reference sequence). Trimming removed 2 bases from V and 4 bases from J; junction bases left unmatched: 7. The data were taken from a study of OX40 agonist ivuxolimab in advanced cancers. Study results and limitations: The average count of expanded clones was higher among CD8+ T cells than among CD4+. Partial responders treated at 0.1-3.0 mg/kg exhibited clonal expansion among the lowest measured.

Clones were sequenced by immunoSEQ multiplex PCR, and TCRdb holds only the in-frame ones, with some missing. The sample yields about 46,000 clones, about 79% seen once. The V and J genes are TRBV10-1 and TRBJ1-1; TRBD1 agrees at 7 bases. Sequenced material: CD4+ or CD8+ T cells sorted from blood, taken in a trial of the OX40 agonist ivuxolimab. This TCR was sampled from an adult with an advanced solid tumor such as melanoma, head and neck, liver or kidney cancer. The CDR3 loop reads CASSERKGAVTEAFF. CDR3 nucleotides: TGCGCCAGCAGTGAGAGAAAGGGGGCAGTCACTGAAGCTTTCTTT.